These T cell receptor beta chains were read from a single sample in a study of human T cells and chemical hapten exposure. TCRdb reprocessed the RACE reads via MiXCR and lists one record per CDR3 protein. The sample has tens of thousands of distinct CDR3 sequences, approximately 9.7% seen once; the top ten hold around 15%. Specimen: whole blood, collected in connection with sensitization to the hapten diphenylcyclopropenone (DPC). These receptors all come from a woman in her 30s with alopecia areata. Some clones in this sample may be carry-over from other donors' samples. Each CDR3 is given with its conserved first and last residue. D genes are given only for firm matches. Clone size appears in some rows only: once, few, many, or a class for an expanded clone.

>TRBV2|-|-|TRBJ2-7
CASSLGRGGYEQYF
TGTGCCAGCAGTCTTGGCCGAGGAGGCTACGAGCAGTACTTC
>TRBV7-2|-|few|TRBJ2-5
CASRFSVGGQETQYF
TGTGCCAGCAGATTTAGTGTGGGGGGCCAAGAGACCCAGTACTTC
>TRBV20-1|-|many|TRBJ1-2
CSARESGSYGYTF
TGCAGTGCTAGAGAATCAGGGAGCTATGGCTACACCTTC
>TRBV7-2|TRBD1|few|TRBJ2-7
CASSFDREQKEFYEQYF
TGTGCCAGCAGCTTCGACAGGGAACAGAAAGAGTTCTACGAGCAGTACTTC
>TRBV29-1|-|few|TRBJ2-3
CSVAGASSTDTQYF
TGCAGCGTTGCGGGAGCTAGTAGCACAGATACGCAGTATTTT
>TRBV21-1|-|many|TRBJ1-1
CASSKDNHTEAFF
TGTGCCAGCAGCAAAGACAACCACACTGAAGCTTTCTTT
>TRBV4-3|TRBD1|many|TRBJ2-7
CASSPNDREMDEQYF
TGCGCCAGCAGCCCAAACGACAGGGAGATGGACGAGCAGTACTTC
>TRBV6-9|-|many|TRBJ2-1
CASSDPHEQFF
TGTGCCAGCAGTGACCCCCATGAGCAGTTCTTC
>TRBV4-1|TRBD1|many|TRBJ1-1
CASSPGQGDTEAFF
TGCGCCAGCAGCCCGGGACAGGGTGACACTGAAGCTTTCTTT
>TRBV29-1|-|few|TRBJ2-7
CSVQGSSYEQYF
TGCAGCGTACAGGGATCCTCCTACGAGCAGTACTTC
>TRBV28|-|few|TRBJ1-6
CASSLFPTGRRNPPLHF
TGTGCCAGCAGTTTATTCCCGACAGGAAGGAGGAATCCACCCCTCCACTTT
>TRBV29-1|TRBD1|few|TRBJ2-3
CSVEFTGVTDTQYF
TGCAGCGTTGAATTCACAGGGGTGACAGATACGCAGTATTTT
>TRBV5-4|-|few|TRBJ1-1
CASSTREVTWAEAFF
TGTGCCAGCAGCACCCGGGAGGTAACGTGGGCTGAAGCTTTCTTT
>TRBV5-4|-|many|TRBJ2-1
CASSEGQYNEQFF
TGTGCCAGCAGCGAGGGGCAGTACAATGAGCAGTTCTTC
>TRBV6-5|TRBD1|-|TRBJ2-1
CASSYWDSRGNEQFF
TGTGCCAGCAGTTACTGGGACAGCCGGGGCAATGAGCAGTTCTTC
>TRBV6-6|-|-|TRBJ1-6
CASTERQVASPLHF
TGTGCCAGCACCGAGCGACAGGTGGCCTCACCCCTCCACTTT
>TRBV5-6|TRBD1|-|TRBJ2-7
CASSLQGWTGVYEQYF
TGTGCCAGCAGCTTGCAAGGTTGGACAGGGGTCTACGAGCAGTACTTC
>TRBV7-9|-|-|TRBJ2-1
CASSLEFSKQFF
TGTGCCAGCAGCTTAGAATTTAGTAAGCAGTTCTTC
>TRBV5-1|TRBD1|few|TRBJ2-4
CASSLDRSGVAKNIQYF
TGCGCCAGCAGCCTGGACAGGTCTGGGGTAGCCAAAAACATTCAGTACTTC
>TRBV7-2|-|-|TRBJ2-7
CASSPSSNEQYF
TGTGCCAGCAGCCCCTCCAGTAACGAGCAGTACTTC
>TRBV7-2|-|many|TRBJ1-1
CASSLFGVEAFF
TGTGCCAGCAGCCTATTCGGAGTCGAAGCTTTCTTT
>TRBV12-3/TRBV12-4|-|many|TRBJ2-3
CASSLGRTDTQYF
TGTGCCAGCAGTTTGGGCAGAACAGATACGCAGTATTTT
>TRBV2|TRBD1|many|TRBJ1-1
CASRADRGLEAFF
TGTGCCAGCAGGGCGGACAGGGGACTTGAAGCTTTCTTT
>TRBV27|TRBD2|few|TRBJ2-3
CASSHSGGATDTQYF
TGTGCCAGCAGCCATAGCGGGGGGGCGACAGATACGCAGTATTTT
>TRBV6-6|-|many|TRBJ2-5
CASSYSSGGRETQYF
TGTGCCAGCAGTTACTCGTCCGGGGGCAGGGAGACCCAGTACTTC
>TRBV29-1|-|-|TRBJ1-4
CSVQTATNEKLFF
TGCAGCGTACAGACAGCAACTAATGAAAAACTGTTTTTT
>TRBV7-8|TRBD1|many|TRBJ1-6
CASSPDRAALGSPLHF
TGTGCCAGCAGCCCGGACAGGGCGGCCCTCGGTTCACCCCTCCACTTT
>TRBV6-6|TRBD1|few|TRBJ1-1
CASSYSQGQTEAFF
TGTGCCAGCAGTTACTCACAGGGGCAGACTGAAGCTTTCTTT
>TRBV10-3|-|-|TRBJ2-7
CAISEPPYEQYF
TGTGCCATCAGTGAGCCCCCATACGAGCAGTACTTC
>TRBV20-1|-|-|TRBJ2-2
CSARVRGGELFF
TGCAGTGCTAGAGTACGCGGGGGGGAGCTGTTTTTT
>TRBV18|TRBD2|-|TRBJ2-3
CASSPKVLAGEQFTDTQYF
TGTGCCAGCTCACCCAAAGTACTAGCGGGGGAGCAATTCACAGATACGCAGTATTTT
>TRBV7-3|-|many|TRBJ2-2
CASSKHGTDTGELFF
TGTGCCAGCAGCAAACACGGGACGGACACCGGGGAGCTGTTTTTT
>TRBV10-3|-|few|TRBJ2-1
CAIAGGDYNEQFF
TGTGCCATCGCGGGCGGGGACTACAATGAGCAGTTCTTC
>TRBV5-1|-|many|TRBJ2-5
CASRASEWQETQYF
TGCGCCAGCAGGGCGAGCGAGTGGCAAGAGACCCAGTACTTC
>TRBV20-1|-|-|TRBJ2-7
CSASDHYEQYF
TGCAGTGCTAGTGATCACTACGAGCAGTACTTC
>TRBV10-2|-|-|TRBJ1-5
CASSESGGSNQPQHF
TGCGCCAGCAGTGAGTCGGGAGGGAGCAATCAGCCCCAGCATTTT
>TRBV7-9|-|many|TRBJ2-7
CASSPQVLEQYF
TGTGCCAGCAGCCCACAGGTGCTCGAGCAGTACTTC
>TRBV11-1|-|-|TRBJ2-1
CASSLMRRASYNEQFF
TGTGCCAGCAGCTTAATGCGCAGGGCCTCCTACAATGAGCAGTTCTTC
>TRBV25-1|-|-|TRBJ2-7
CASRPDRGHWYEQYF
TGTGCCAGCAGACCTGACCGCGGACACTGGTACGAGCAGTACTTC
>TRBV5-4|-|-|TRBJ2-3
CASSPGQASDTQYF
TGTGCCAGCAGCCCAGGACAAGCTTCAGATACGCAGTATTTT
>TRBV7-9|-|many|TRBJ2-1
CASSFLVHEQFF
TGTGCCAGCAGCTTTCTTGTCCATGAGCAGTTCTTC
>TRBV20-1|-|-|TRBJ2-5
CSALLTETQYF
TGCAGTGCCCTATTAACGGAGACCCAGTACTTC
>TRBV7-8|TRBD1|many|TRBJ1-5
CASSLALRDRAFHSNQPQHF
TGTGCCAGCAGCTTAGCCTTAAGGGACAGGGCTTTCCATAGCAATCAGCCCCAGCATTTT
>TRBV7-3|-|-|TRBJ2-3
CASSLQKSSTDTQYF
TGTGCCAGCAGCTTACAAAAATCCAGCACAGATACGCAGTATTTT
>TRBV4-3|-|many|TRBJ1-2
CASSQDGGRGYTF
TGCGCCAGCAGCCAAGACGGAGGAAGGGGCTACACCTTC
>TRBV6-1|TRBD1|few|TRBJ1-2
CASSEAGQGRANYGYTF
TGTGCCAGCAGTGAAGCGGGACAGGGGCGAGCTAACTATGGCTACACCTTC
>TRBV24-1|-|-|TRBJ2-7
CATSELDSNRLEQYF
TGTGCCACCAGTGAGTTAGACAGTAACCGGCTCGAGCAGTACTTC
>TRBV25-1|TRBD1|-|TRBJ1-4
CASSGVLTGANEKLFF
TGTGCCAGCAGTGGGGTACTGACAGGGGCTAATGAAAAACTGTTTTTT
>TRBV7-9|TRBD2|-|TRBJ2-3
CASSPERGGQYF
TGTGCCAGCAGCCCCGAGCGGGGGGGCCAGTATTTT
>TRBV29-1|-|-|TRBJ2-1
CSVEKVGAPSYNEQFF
TGCAGCGTTGAAAAGGTGGGGGCTCCTTCCTACAATGAGCAGTTCTTC
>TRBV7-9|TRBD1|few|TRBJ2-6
CASSLAQDRFSGANVLTF
TGTGCCAGCAGCTTAGCGCAGGACAGGTTCTCTGGGGCCAACGTCCTGACTTTC
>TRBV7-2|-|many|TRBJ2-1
CASSFDSSYNEQFF
TGTGCCAGCAGCTTCGACAGCTCCTACAATGAGCAGTTCTTC
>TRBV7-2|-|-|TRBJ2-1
CASSWSPGARNEQFF
TGTGCCAGCAGCTGGAGTCCGGGGGCGAGAAATGAGCAGTTCTTC